The clone carrying this T cell receptor beta chain was observed a single time. The antigen remains undetermined. The V gene lost 8 bases and the J gene lost 0 bases, with 8 bases spanning the gap. The CDR3 is made up of 12 amino acids. CDR1 and CDR2 from the germline V gene are SGHTA and FQGNSA. This sample was included in a study of shared clonotypes between healthy human individuals. General study points: In a few donors, approximately 5% of naive CD4 clonotypes appeared in common. Generation of non-shared clonotypes was less probable than generation of clonotypes shared by all four donors.

It was at deep level that the assay was run. The table came from immunoSEQ multiplex PCR; TCRdb's copy has only in-frame clones and leaves some out. Found here are over 2,000,000 clones, over 85% of them singletons; the top ten hold approximately 1.6%. CD45RO-negative, CCR7-positively selected cells formed the naive CD8 fraction, excluding terminally differentiated effector memory CD45RA+ cells. The J gene is TRBJ2-7, the V gene TRBV7-2; D is undetermined. The sequenced sample consisted of naive CD8+ T cells from PBMCs. This TCR was sampled from a man aged 18 to 30 in good health. Some clones in this sample may be carry-over from other donors' samples. The CDR3 region is CASARVSYEQYF. Written as DNA, the CDR3 is TGTGCCAGCGCCCGGGTCTCCTACGAGCAGTACTTC.